This TCR beta chain was sequenced during a study of Ad26.COV2.S vaccination and SARS-CoV-2 variants. Data came from immunoSEQ multiplex PCR; TCRdb stores just in-frame clones and leaves some out. The sample lists hundreds of thousands of clones; roughly nine tenths were seen once. The treatment denotes: some 20 received Ad26.COV2.S at low or high dose, single or two shots; a few received placebo; per-sample allocation not given. Samples were taken on day 63 after the first vaccine or placebo injection. In Boston, the donor was an adult between 18-55 years of age. J gave up 0 bases and V 7 bases, and 6 bases lay outside the gene matches. Germline CDR1 and CDR2: MNHEY and SVGAGI. The CDR3 consists of 15 residues.

Sequences were derived from peripheral blood, sampled in a trial of Ad26.COV2.S vaccine versus placebo. This receptor was taken from a person between 18 and 60 years old who received the Ad26.COV2.S COVID-19 vaccine or a placebo. The J gene is TRBJ1-5, the V gene TRBV6-5; the match to TRBD1 covers 7 bases. CDR3 coding DNA: TGTGCCAGCATTTGGACAGGAGATAGCAATCAGCCCCAGCATTTT. The encoded protein is CASIWTGDSNQPQHF.